This T cell receptor beta chain was profiled in a study of cytomegalovirus exposure and HLA in healthy donors. 60 Vbeta and 13 Jbeta primers were used in PCR. Clones were sequenced by immunoSEQ multiplex PCR, and TCRdb holds only the in-frame ones, with some missing. Its table records 50,000 to 70,000 clones. The ends were cut back, 2 bases at V and 2 bases at J, with 10 bases in the middle. Germline V CDR1 and CDR2: SEHNR, FQNEAQ (reference sequence). This CDR3 has 14 amino acids. The genes are TRBV7-9 and TRBJ2-7; no clear D gene. Sequenced material: PBMCs. The sequence came from a woman younger than 30 in good health and CMV-seronegative. The CDR3 sequence: CASSLSSSAYEQYF. The CDR3 region has the DNA TGTGCCAGCAGCTTATCTAGTTCCGCCTACGAGCAGTACTTC.